This T cell receptor beta chain was sequenced in a study of beta chain features in type 1 diabetes. The overall study: Investigators examined approximately 100,000,000 sorted cells across all samples.

Study conclusions and caveats: Healthy donors had naive, central memory and Treg TCRB repertoires that appeared less similar than those seen among patients. Moderate yet significant TCRB CDR3 shortening was seen in Type 1 diabetes patients in all four CD4+ subsets.

Germline CDR1 GTSNPN, CDR2 SVGIG (reference sequence). V dropped 0 bases and J dropped 9 bases, with 8 bases sitting between them. This CDR3 comprises 11 residues. Turning to this clone: What it binds is unknown.

Sorting with CD45RO/CCR7/CD25/CD127/CD95/CD27 yielded naive, central memory, regulatory and stem-like memory CD4+ cells. As every portion of the isolated RNA was reverse transcribed, the sequencing read expressed TCRB transcripts. The protocol was immunoSEQ multiplex PCR, while the TCRdb copy is restricted to in-frame clones and leaves out a portion. The table shows around 41,000 clones, with about 68% occurring only once. V usage is TRBV30 and J usage is TRBJ1-1, with TRBD1 as a possible D gene (5 bases). Sequencing was done on a sample of Tregs from blood. The TCR originated in a man younger than 45 with type 1 diabetes. Some clones in this sample may be carry-over from other donors' samples. The CDR3 reads CAWSVRGKAFF. Here the CDR3 DNA reads TGTGCCTGGAGTGTAAGGGGAAAAGCTTTCTTT.